The source of this T cell receptor beta chain is a study of T cell responses to AZD1222 COVID-19 vaccine. Study-wide findings and caveats: CD4 TCRs covered the whole spike, strongest at regions 160-218 and 743-854.

As regards this clone: Its antigen remains unidentified.

Measured with immunoSEQ multiplex PCR; TCRdb has only the in-frame clones, and not every one. The sample yields fewer than 65,000 clones, about 81% seen once. The V end lost 0 bases, the J end lost 8 bases, and 14 bases lay between the germline ends. Germline assignment: CDR1 SGHDT and CDR2 YYEEEE. This CDR3 region has 14 residues. The V call is TRBV5-6, the J call TRBJ1-2; D gene unclear. This clonotype originated in an adult in good health. The sample here was peripheral blood, taken on day 0 of AZD1222 vaccination. The CDR3 here is CASSLVGPVGGYTF. The CDR3 DNA reads as TGTGCCAGCAGCTTGGTAGGGCCCGTCGGAGGCTACACCTTC.